This T cell receptor beta chain emerged from a study of T cells in Graves' hyperthyroidism and ophthalmopathy. Study-level information: At initial diagnosis, before any treatment had begun, peripheral blood was obtained.

The CDR3 sequence is 18 residues long. Losses at the gene ends were 1 base for V and 4 bases for J; bases not matched to a gene: 7. Germline CDR1 LGHDT, CDR2 YNNKEL (reference sequence). This clonotype was found many times. The cohort's ophthalmopathy patients, a group with duration under 3 months, had a Clinical Activity Score of at least 3 and a NOSPECS grade of at least 4. Diagnosis rested on symptoms, serum thyroxine and TRAb, thyroid ultrasound, and orbital computed tomography. The PBMCs had their origin in about 9.7 ml of fresh peripheral blood. TCR beta CDR3 regions were amplified from RNA. HTBI primers were the set used in a first-round RT-PCR of the TCR CDR3. TCRdb re-called the multiplex PCR reads through MiXCR, storing one row per CDR3 protein. The sample holds fewer than 750,000 distinct CDR3 sequences, about 15% seen once.

This TCR came from a woman between 40 and 55 years old with Graves' ophthalmopathy. The V and J genes are TRBV3-1 and TRBJ2-7; 16 bases match TRBD2. The sample consisted of blood. The CDR3 DNA reads as TGTGCCAGCAGCCAAGGAAGGGGACTAGCGGGAGGGTCTTACGAGCAGTACTTC. It is translated as CASSQGRGLAGGSYEQYF.